One sample yielded the 26 T cell receptor beta chains listed below, sequenced in a study of sequential checkpoint blockade in melanoma. Described treatment: randomized to nivolumab then ipilimumab (arm A) or the reverse (arm B). Only in-frame clones appear in the TCRdb table, and some are missing; sequencing was by immunoSEQ multiplex PCR. Seen here are some 22,000 clones, around 26% observed once, and the top ten hold over 5.5%. The sequences come from tumor tissue (inferred from file names), collected from a patient given nivolumab and ipilimumab in sequence. The receptors originated from a human donor with melanoma.

This chain connects TRBV6-8 to TRBJ2-7; 8 nucleotides agree with TRBD2. Germline V gene sequence: CDR1 MNHGY, CDR2 SAAAGT. The junction had 17 bases not matched to a gene; V was cut back by 7 bases and J by 6 bases. CDR3 length: 16 residues. The CDR3 sequence is CASTHSPSGTRREQYF. In DNA, the CDR3 is TGTGCCAGCACCCATTCCCCCTCCGGGACTAGGCGCGAGCAGTACTTC.

The gene calls are TRBV11-3 and TRBJ2-2; D is perhaps TRBD1 (5 bases). The CDR3 runs to 14 residues. The V gene lost 4 bases and the J gene lost 1 base, with 7 bases spanning the gap. The germline gives CDR1 SGHNT, CDR2 YENEEA. CDR3 DNA: TGTGCCAGCAGCTCAACAGGGAACACCGGGGAGCTGTTTTTT. Translation: CASSSTGNTGELFF.

This clone has a count of ten or more. The V call is TRBV6-8, the J call TRBJ1-2, with D possibly matching TRBD1 (5 bases). The germline V gene has CDR1 MNHGY and CDR2 SAAAGT. The length of the CDR3 is 12 residues. With 9 bases removed from V and 5 bases from J, the gap between germline ends came to 13 bases. This CDR3 is CASRWGVYGYTF. The CDR3 region has the DNA TGTGCCAGTCGATGGGGCGTTTATGGCTACACCTTC.

This clone was recorded at least ten times. V is TRBV11-3 and J is TRBJ2-3, with D perhaps TRBD2 (5 bases). The germline CDR1 and CDR2 sequences are SGHNT and YENEEA. The CDR3 covers 14 residues. Trimming removed 7 bases from V and 5 bases from J, with 16 bases in between. CDR3 region: CASNVRAGGDTQYF. CDR3 DNA sequence: TGTGCCAGCAACGTTCGGGCCGGAGGAGATACGCAGTATTTT.

This clone was counted once. The rearrangement links TRBV5-1 to TRBJ2-7; the D gene is possibly TRBD2 (6 bases). CDR3 size: 15 residues. V was pared by 0 bases and J by 7 bases, with 17 bases between. In germline, CDR1 is SGHRS, CDR2 YFSETQ. The CDR3 loop reads CASSLVASEFGEQYF. The CDR3 DNA follows: TGCGCCAGCAGCTTGGTCGCTAGCGAATTTGGTGAGCAGTACTTC.

This clone was counted a few times. The V gene is TRBV28, the J gene TRBJ2-7, with D perhaps TRBD1 (5 bases). Germline V CDR1 and CDR2: MDHEN, SYDVKM. The CDR3 totals 12 residues. The V gene lost 6 bases and the J gene lost 3 bases, with 9 bases spanning the gap. DNA for the CDR3: TGTGCCAGCAGCAGGGTAATCTACGAGCAGTACTTC. This translates into CASSRVIYEQYF.

In its sample, this clone was seen a few times. The chain uses TRBV6-1 and TRBJ2-7; TRBD1 matches 8 bases. Germline V gene sequence: CDR1 MNHNS, CDR2 SASEGT. V lost 0 bases to trimming and J lost 0 bases; unmatched junction nucleotides: 7. This CDR3 contains 17 residues. CDR3: CASSEAAGGFNSYEQYF. DNA for the CDR3: TGTGCCAGCAGTGAAGCGGCAGGGGGCTTCAACTCCTACGAGCAGTACTTC.

This clone occurred many times. The rearrangement uses TRBV9 and TRBJ1-1; D not certain. V lost 4 bases and J lost 1, with 14 bases in between. Germline CDR1 is SGDLS and CDR2 is YYNGEE. This CDR3 is built from 15 residues. CDR3 coding DNA: TGTGCCAGCAGCTTCGAGGGTGATAGGAACACTGAAGCTTTCTTT. It encodes CASSFEGDRNTEAFF.

V usage is TRBV6-8 and J usage is TRBJ1-1; no reliable D call. The CDR3 consists of 12 residues. V lost 3 bases and J 2 bases, leaving 4 bases between the germline ends. Germline V gives CDR1 MNHGY, CDR2 SAAAGT. CDR3 sequence: CASSYKNTEAFF. DNA of the CDR3: TGTGCCAGCAGTTATAAAAACACTGAAGCTTTCTTT.

This clone was detected only once. J is TRBJ2-5 and V is TRBV5-1; 8 bases align to TRBD1. The CDR3 is 15 residues long. CDR1 and CDR2 from the germline V gene are SGHRS and YFSETQ. With V trimmed by 2 bases and J by 2 bases, 5 bases remained unmatched. The CDR3 sequence: CASSFQGAAQETQYF. The CDR3 DNA follows: TGCGCCAGCAGCTTCCAGGGGGCGGCTCAAGAGACCCAGTACTTC.

This clone was seen more than once but under ten times. The V call is TRBV2, the J call TRBJ2-1, with D unresolved. Germline V gives CDR1 SNHLY, CDR2 FYNNEI. CDR3 size: 14 residues. The V end was cut by 3 bases, the J end by 6 bases, with 12 bases between. The CDR3 sequence: CASSEFRSANEQFF. CDR3 nucleotide sequence: TGTGCCAGCAGTGAGTTTCGGTCAGCCAATGAGCAGTTCTTC.

This clone was recorded once. The V gene is TRBV29-1, the J gene TRBJ2-3; D perhaps matches TRBD2 (7 bases). Germline V gene lookup returns CDR1 SQVTM and CDR2 ANQGSEA. Deletions cut 6 bases from V and 2 bases from J, with 18 bases between. This CDR3 spans 15 amino acids. This chain's CDR3 is CSVLTGGAFTDTQYF. The DNA of the CDR3 is TGCAGCGTACTCACTGGGGGGGCCTTCACAGATACGCAGTATTTT.

V gene TRBV18 combines with J gene TRBJ1-5; no definite D call. The V end was cut by 2 bases, the J end by 0 bases, with 14 bases between. CDR1 and CDR2 (germline): KGHSH, LQKENI. The CDR3 is 17 amino acids. CDR3 in amino acids: CASSPSAIGVSNQPQHF. The CDR3, as DNA: TGTGCCAGCTCACCAAGTGCGATCGGGGTTAGCAATCAGCCCCAGCATTTT.

The gene calls are TRBV4-1 and TRBJ1-1, with 8 bases lining up with TRBD1. The CDR3 totals 13 residues. V lost 4 bases and J lost 5; bases outside the gene matches: 3. Germline V gene sequence: CDR1 MGHRA, CDR2 YSYEKL. CDR3 sequence reads: CASSPTGGTEAFF. CDR3 nucleotides: TGCGCCAGCAGCCCCACAGGGGGTACTGAAGCTTTCTTT.

This clone came up a few times. The chain links TRBV29-1 to TRBJ1-4; D not certain. Germline V CDR1 and CDR2: SQVTM, ANQGSEA. V was shortened by 4 bases and J by 8 bases, with 11 bases between the two germline ends. This CDR3 has 12 residues. CDR3 bases: TGCAGCGTTGGGCACCTCGGGGAAAAACTGTTTTTT. Protein product: CSVGHLGEKLFF.

The rearrangement joins TRBV15 to TRBJ2-1, with D possibly TRBD2 on 5 matching bases. CDR1 is LNHNV, CDR2 YYDKDF, per germline (reference sequence). The V gene lost 0 bases and the J gene lost 7 bases, with 10 bases spanning the gap. There are 14 residues in the CDR3. CDR3 sequence reads: CATSRDKDFNEQFF. The DNA of the CDR3 is TGTGCCACCAGCAGAGATAAGGACTTTAATGAGCAGTTCTTC.

This sequence joins TRBV5-1 and TRBJ1-6; TRBD1 agrees at 10 bases. The CDR3 is 15 residues long. J gave up 7 bases and V 4 bases, and 5 bases lay outside the gene matches. In germline, CDR1 is SGHRS, CDR2 YFSETQ. Here the CDR3 reads CASSRDRGGNSPLHF. For the CDR3, the DNA is TGCGCCAGCAGCCGGGACAGGGGCGGGAATTCACCCCTCCACTTT.

In this sample, this clone turned up a few times. Here the CDR3 reads CASSLYSSGEMETQYF. CDR3 nucleotides: TGTGCCAGCAGTTTATATTCTAGCGGGGAAATGGAGACCCAGTACTTC. The chain employs TRBV27 and TRBJ2-5; 9 bases align to TRBD2. The CDR3 runs to 16 residues. CDR1 and CDR2 (germline): MNHEY, SMNVEV (reference sequence). J lost 5 bases, V lost 1 base, and 8 bases had no gene match.

This clone showed up just a few times. The rearrangement links TRBV1 to TRBJ2-5; the table names TRBD2, a call not compared with the DNA. TRBV1 is termed a pseudogene. This CDR3 is built from 17 residues. The CDR3 DNA follows: TGCGCCAGCAGCCCGGGTGGAAGCGGGAGATCTCAAGAGACCCAGTACTTC. Translated, it gives CASSPGGSGRSQETQYF.

The chain is built from TRBV10-3 and TRBJ2-2, with a tentative D call TRBD2 (5 bases). Germline V gene lookup returns CDR1 ENHRY and CDR2 SYGVKD. Trimming took 2 bases from V and 4 from J, leaving 14 bases between them. The CDR3 is made up of 16 amino acids. The CDR3 DNA sequence: TGTGCCATCAGTGAGGTATATCGGGGTACCACCGGGGAGCTGTTTTTT. This codes for CAISEVYRGTTGELFF.

The V and J genes are TRBV28 and TRBJ2-7; 8 nucleotides line up with TRBD2. V shed 6 bases and J 4 bases; nucleotides not matched to a gene: 11. The CDR3 covers 15 residues. Germline assignment: CDR1 MDHEN and CDR2 SYDVKM. The CDR3 region is CASRRLAGRIYEQYF. For the CDR3, the DNA is TGTGCCAGCAGGCGGCTAGCGGGTCGGATTTACGAGCAGTACTTC.

The genes are TRBV9 and TRBJ2-7; D might be TRBD1 (6 bases). There are 13 residues in the CDR3. The ends were cut back, 7 bases at V and 0 bases at J, with 11 bases in the middle. Germline values: CDR1 SGDLS, CDR2 YYNGEE. CDR3 amino acids: CASEADSSYEQYF. The DNA of the CDR3 is TGTGCCAGCGAGGCGGACAGCTCCTACGAGCAGTACTTC.

There are a few counts of this clone. This rearrangement joins TRBV6-1 to TRBJ2-1, with no clear D. V was shortened by 1 base and J by 6 bases, with 13 bases between the two germline ends. Germline V CDR1 and CDR2: MNHNS, SASEGT. The CDR3 is 15 residues long. This CDR3 is CASSEGVGYLNEQFF. CDR3 coding DNA: TGTGCCAGCAGTGAAGGCGTTGGATACCTCAATGAGCAGTTCTTC.

This clone has a handful of counts. The CDR3: CASSETGAAYEQYF. Written as DNA, the CDR3 is TGTGCCAGCAGTGAGACAGGGGCAGCCTACGAGCAGTACTTC. This chain uses TRBV6-8 with TRBJ2-7; 8 nucleotides line up with TRBD1. With V trimmed by 5 bases and J by 2 bases, 5 bases remained unmatched. Germline CDR1 is MNHGY and CDR2 is SAAAGT. The CDR3 loop spans 14 amino acids.

The J gene is TRBJ2-1, the V gene TRBV11-3; TRBD2 agrees at 10 bases. The V and J ends lost 7 bases and 12 bases, in that order; junction bases with no gene match: 12. The CDR3 totals 14 residues. Germline V gene data show CDR1 as SGHNT and CDR2 as YENEEA. The CDR3 DNA sequence: TGTGCCAGCAAGGGTTCTAGCGGGAGAATCCGGCAGTTCTTC. Translated, it gives CASKGSSGRIRQFF. Looking up the rest from reference TRBV11-3 and TRBJ2-1 gives the full variable domain: EAGVVQSPRYKIIEKKQPVAFWCNPISGHNTLYWYLQNLGQGPELLIRYENEEAVDDSQLPKDRFSAERLKGVDSTLKIQPAELGDSAVYLCASKGSSGRIRQFFGPGTRLTVL.

The table lists this clone with a few counts. The chain combines TRBV11-3 with TRBJ2-1; 8 nucleotides match TRBD2. Germline V gene lookup returns CDR1 SGHNT and CDR2 YENEEA. The ends lost 3 bases at V and 5 bases at J; junction bases unmatched: 3. There are 14 residues in the CDR3. As DNA, the CDR3 is TGTGCCAGCAGCTTCGCAGCGGGGGACAATGAGCAGTTCTTC. Translated, it gives CASSFAAGDNEQFF.